This is a list of T cell receptor beta chains from one sample in a study of beta chain features in type 1 diabetes. The table came from immunoSEQ multiplex PCR; TCRdb's copy has only in-frame clones and leaves some out. The sample has hundreds of thousands of clones, 13% seen once; the top ten hold approximately 0.022%. The material sequenced was naive CD4+ T cells from blood. These receptors were collected from a man between 18 and 35 years old with type 1 diabetes. The CDR3 runs from the conserved cysteine through the conserved F or W. A D gene is named only where the DNA matches it firmly. The size field is filled for only some rows; it gives once, few, many or a size class.

TRBJ1-1,TRBV18,TRBD1,.,TGTGCCAGCTCACCACGGACAGGGACGAACACTGAAGCTTTCTTT,CASSPRTGTNTEAFF
TRBJ2-5,TRBV5-1,.,few,TGCGCCAGCAGCTTAGGAGAACAAGAGACCCAGTACTTC,CASSLGEQETQYF
TRBJ2-1,TRBV11-1,TRBD1,few,TGTGCCAGCAGCTCGGGACAGATTGGGTATGAGCAGTTCTTC,CASSSGQIGYEQFF
TRBJ2-7,TRBV11-2,.,few,TGTGCCAGCGGACACTACGAGCAGTACTTC,CASGHYEQYF
TRBJ1-6,TRBV7-8,TRBD1,.,TGTGCCAGCAGCTTAGCACCAACCGGGACAGGGGTTTCACCCCTCCACTTT,CASSLAPTGTGVSPLHF
TRBJ2-2,TRBV7-8,.,.,TGTGCCCCGGGACGCCCGAACACCGGGGAGCTGTTTTTT,CAPGRPNTGELFF
TRBJ2-7,TRBV19,.,.,TGTGCCAGTCGGGACCCCTCCTACGAGCAGTACTTC,CASRDPSYEQYF
TRBJ2-3,TRBV14,.,.,TGTGCCAGCAGCCGCATCAGAGCGTTCGGCACAGATACGCAGTATTTT,CASSRIRAFGTDTQYF
TRBJ2-5,TRBV4-1,.,.,TGCGCCAGCAGCCCCGGACCGTTGCCCGGCCAGGAGACCCAGTACTTC,CASSPGPLPGQETQYF
TRBJ1-2,TRBV29-1,.,few,TGCAGCGTTGAAGAAGTCGGAGAGAACTATGGCTACACCTTC,CSVEEVGENYGYTF
TRBJ2-7,TRBV5-4,.,.,TGTGCCAGCAGCTTGGTTCAGGGACACTCCTACGAGCAGTACTTC,CASSLVQGHSYEQYF
TRBJ1-5,TRBV30,.,few,TGTGCCTGGAGTGGCAGGGTAAGCAATCAGCCCCAGCATTTT,CAWSGRVSNQPQHF
TRBJ1-2,TRBV28,.,few,TGTGCCAGCAGTTTTGGTCAGGGCTACACCTTC,CASSFGQGYTF
TRBJ1-4,TRBV18,.,.,TGTGCCAGCTCACTATCTGTCCAAAGGGAAAAACTGTTTTTT,CASSLSVQREKLFF
TRBJ2-1,TRBV7-7,.,few,TGTGCTAGCAGCTTAGGAGGAAGTGAGCAGTTCTTC,CASSLGGSEQFF
TRBJ2-6,TRBV5-4,.,.,TGTGCCAGCAGCGCTGACCCCTCTGGGGCCAACGTCCTGACTTTC,CASSADPSGANVLTF
TRBJ2-3,TRBV9,.,few,TGTGCCAGCAGCGTAGGCCCCAGGACAGATACGCAGTATTTT,CASSVGPRTDTQYF
TRBJ2-6,TRBV6-5,.,few,TGTGCCACCCAGCAGAACTCTGGGGCCAACGTCCTGACTTTC,CATQQNSGANVLTF
TRBJ2-3,TRBV5-1,.,few,TGCGCCAGCAGCTTGGGACGGAGCACAGATACGCAGTATTTT,CASSLGRSTDTQYF
TRBJ1-2,TRBV6-5,TRBD1,.,TGTGCCAGCAGAAGAACAGGGGTGGGTAACTATGGCTACACCTTC,CASRRTGVGNYGYTF
TRBJ2-7,TRBV29-1,.,few,TGCAGCGCTTCGGACGGGTTTGGCTACGAGCAGTACTTC,CSASDGFGYEQYF
TRBJ2-4,TRBV18,.,.,TGTGCCAGCTCACCAAATGGAGTCTCGGGTAGCATTCAGTACTTC,CASSPNGVSGSIQYF
TRBJ2-3,TRBV7-9,TRBD1,few,TGTGCCAGCAGCTTGGGACAGAACACAGATACGCAGTATTTT,CASSLGQNTDTQYF
TRBJ2-4,TRBV30,.,.,TGTGCCTGGAGTCTCCCGCCCAAAAACATTCAGTACTTC,CAWSLPPKNIQYF
TRBJ2-2,TRBV9,TRBD1,.,TGTGCCAGCAGCCTCGGGACAGGGGACCGGGAGCTGTTTTTT,CASSLGTGDRELFF
TRBJ2-1,TRBV6-5,.,.,TGTGCCAGCAGTTATGCTAATGAGCAGTTCTTC,CASSYANEQFF
TRBJ1-2,TRBV9,.,.,TGTGCCAGCAGCTCGCGGACTTTCTCCGGCTACACCTTC,CASSSRTFSGYTF
TRBJ1-2,TRBV7-2,.,few,TGTGCCAGCAGCTCCCGGGCGGCCTTAAGGGGCTACACCTTC,CASSSRAALRGYTF
TRBJ2-5,TRBV13,.,.,TGTGCCAGCAGCTTTCGGCGGATACAAGAGACCCAGTACTTC,CASSFRRIQETQYF
TRBJ2-7,TRBV13,TRBD2,few,TGTGCCAGCAGCCGACTAGCGGGGACCTACGAGCAGTACTTC,CASSRLAGTYEQYF
TRBJ1-2,TRBV5-4,TRBD1,.,TGTGCCAGCAGGGACACGACAGGGGGCGACTATGGCTACACCTTC,CASRDTTGGDYGYTF
TRBJ1-2,TRBV6-5,.,few,TGTGCCAGCAGTTACTCGAGTGCAGGGATGAACTATGGCTACACCTTC,CASSYSSAGMNYGYTF
TRBJ1-1,TRBV7-3,.,few,TGTGCCAGCAGCTTACAAGTGAACACTGAAGCTTTCTTT,CASSLQVNTEAFF
TRBJ1-5,TRBV7-8,.,.,TGTGCCAGCAGCTTAGTTCAGGGCGGTCAGCCCCAGCATTTT,CASSLVQGGQPQHF
TRBJ2-7,TRBV27,.,few,TGTGCCAGCAGTTTGGGCGGACAGCAGTACTTC,CASSLGGQQYF
TRBJ2-7,TRBV7-9,.,.,TGTGCCAGCAGCCCAGAGCCCGGGTTGAGGTACTTC,CASSPEPGLRYF
TRBJ2-3,TRBV9,.,.,TGTGCCAGCAGCGTAGCGGGGGGCGAATGGAATACGCAGTATTTT,CASSVAGGEWNTQYF
TRBJ1-1,TRBV29-1,.,few,TGCAGCGTTGAACGGGGGCTGGGCACTGAAGCTTTCTTT,CSVERGLGTEAFF
TRBJ1-1,TRBV5-4,TRBD1,.,TGTGCCAGCAGCTTGGCCCCAGTCCGACAGGGTGGAACTGAAGCTTTCTTT,CASSLAPVRQGGTEAFF
TRBJ2-7,TRBV5-1,.,few,TGCGCCAGCAGCCAAGAACACGAGCAGTACTTC,CASSQEHEQYF
TRBJ1-1,TRBV30,TRBD1,.,TGTGCCTGGGCTACAGGGGCCACTGAAGCTTTCTTT,CAWATGATEAFF
TRBJ2-3,TRBV29-1,.,few,TGCAGCGTTGAAGGGCCAGGGAGACACACAGATACGCAGTATTTT,CSVEGPGRHTDTQYF
TRBJ1-5,TRBV7-2,.,.,TGTGCCAGCGGGATCCACAACCAGCCCCAGCATTTT,CASGIHNQPQHF
TRBJ1-1,TRBV30,.,.,TGTGCCGGTAAGAACACTGAAGCTTTCTTT,CAGKNTEAFF
TRBJ2-1,TRBV27,.,.,TGTGCCAGCAGTTTATCGTTGGGGCCGAGTGAGCAGTTCTTC,CASSLSLGPSEQFF
TRBJ1-1,TRBV4-1,TRBD1,few,TGCGCCAGCAGCCGCCACAGGGGTGAGAACACTGAAGCTTTCTTT,CASSRHRGENTEAFF
TRBJ1-6,TRBV6-4,.,few,TGTGCCAGCAGTCTACAGGGCTCCTATAATTCACCCCTCCACTTT,CASSLQGSYNSPLHF
TRBJ2-7,TRBV5-1,.,few,TGCGCCAGCAGCTCGGCGGTAGGAGGTGAGCAGTACTTC,CASSSAVGGEQYF
TRBJ2-3,TRBV5-1,.,few,TGCGCCAGCAGCTTGGGGGGTACAGATACGCAGTATTTT,CASSLGGTDTQYF